The 26 T cell receptor beta chains listed next were all sequenced from one sample in a study of blood T cells in healthy people across ages. A second PCR of roughly 7 to 11 cycles used a sample-barcoded 5' primer and a J-beta primer mix. TCRdb reprocessed the 5' RACE reads via MiXCR and lists one record per CDR3 protein. In the table there are 540,000 or so distinct CDR3 sequences, less than 25% of which are singletons. These data were also filed under a second study, of T cells of mothers and their children.

Sequencing input: blood. These receptors all come from a boy aged 10-17 years in good health.

The gene calls are TRBV9 and TRBJ1-2, with a weak D call TRBD1 (6 bases). This CDR3 comprises 17 residues. Deletions cut 0 bases from V and 0 bases from J, with 15 bases between. The germline V gene encodes CDR1 SGDLS and CDR2 YYNGEE. CDR3 coding DNA: TGTGCCAGCAGCGTAGATGAAAAGGGGGTGACTAACTATGGCTACACCTTC. Protein: CASSVDEKGVTNYGYTF.

Worth noting for this clonotype: At one boundary the junction diverges from the germline segment, which might be a read error. V usage is TRBV27 and J usage is TRBJ2-6, with D possibly being TRBD1 (5 bases). The CDR3 is 15 residues long. Germline V CDR1 and CDR2: MNHEY, SMNVEV (reference sequence). This CDR3 reads CASTPGNSGANALTF. CDR3 sequence (DNA): TGTGCCAGCACTCCTGGAAACTCTGGGGCCAACGCCCTGACTTTC.

This clonotype has only a few counts. The V and J genes are TRBV27 and TRBJ2-5; TRBD2 matches 11 bases. Germline lookup yields CDR1 MNHEY and CDR2 SMNVEV (reference sequence). The CDR3 is made up of 15 amino acids. The J segment lost 6 bases and the V segment lost 6 bases, leaving 9 bases of the junction unmatched. This CDR3 reads CASRQTSGRRQTQYF. The CDR3 DNA reads TGTGCCAGCAGACAAACTAGCGGGAGACGTCAGACCCAGTACTTC.

This clonotype was seen a handful of times. This chain uses TRBV4-2 with TRBJ1-3; D ambiguous. V lost 0 bases and J lost 0, with 12 bases in between. The CDR3 sequence is 17 residues long. CDR1 is LGHNA and CDR2 is YNFKEQ in the germline V gene. The CDR3 DNA is TGTGCCAGCAGCCAAGATCTAAGAACGGCCTCTGGAAACACCATATATTTT. It codes for CASSQDLRTASGNTIYF.

This clonotype occurred a few times. The chain links TRBV18 to TRBJ2-5; the match to TRBD1 covers 11 bases. The CDR3 consists of 16 residues. J lost 2 bases, V lost 5 bases, and 7 bases had no gene match. Germline CDR1 is KGHSH and CDR2 is LQKENI. CDR3 DNA: TGTGCCAGCTCATTACTTGGGACAGGGGGACAAGAGACCCAGTACTTC. The encoded protein is CASSLLGTGGQETQYF.

This chain connects TRBV28 to TRBJ1-3; D unresolved. Trimming pared 4 bases from V and 0 bases from J, leaving 7 bases between. The CDR3 is made up of 14 amino acids. The germline gives CDR1 MDHEN, CDR2 SYDVKM. The CDR3 bases are TGTGCCAGCAGTTCCCGGAGCTCTGGAAACACCATATATTTT. Its protein product is CASSSRSSGNTIYF. The whole variable domain, filled in from reference TRBV28 and TRBJ1-3, reads DVKVTQSSRYLVKRTGEKVFLECVQDMDHENMFWYRQDPGLGLRLIYFSYDVKMKEKGDIPEGYSVSREKKERFSLILESASTNQTSMYLCASSSRSSGNTIYFGEGSWLTVV.

This chain joins TRBV7-3 and TRBJ1-2; 10 bases align to TRBD1. With V trimmed by 4 bases and J by 6 bases, 11 bases remained unmatched. The CDR3 consists of 16 residues. The germline V gene has CDR1 SGHTA and CDR2 FQGTGA. CDR3 sequence (DNA): TGTGCCAGCAGCTCTTATCTTCGGGACAGGGGTCATGGCTACACCTTC. Amino acid sequence: CASSSYLRDRGHGYTF.

This clonotype has a count of ten or more. The rearrangement links TRBV7-2 to TRBJ2-4; D is perhaps TRBD2 (6 bases). The CDR3 length is 16 residues. The V and J ends lost 6 bases and 5 bases respectively, with 20 bases between them. In germline, CDR1 is SGHTA, CDR2 FQGNSA. The CDR3: CASRSGGRAQENIQYF. CDR3 nucleotides: TGTGCCAGCAGAAGTGGAGGGAGAGCCCAGGAAAACATTCAGTACTTC.

J is TRBJ2-3 and V is TRBV5-1; 8 bases match TRBD2. This CDR3 has 15 residues. Germline CDR1 SGHRS, CDR2 YFSETQ. The V gene end was trimmed by 0 bases and the J gene end by 3 bases; junction bases not matched to a gene: 3. CDR3 amino acids: CASSLATGGTDTQYF. As DNA, the CDR3 is TGCGCCAGCAGCTTGGCGACGGGAGGGACAGATACGCAGTATTTT. Full variable domain (outside the CDR3, taken from reference TRBV5-1 and TRBJ2-3): KAGVTQTPRYLIKTRGQQVTLSCSPISGHRSVSWYQQTPGQGLQFLFEYFSETQRNKGNFPGRFSGRQFSNSRSEMNVSTLELGDSALYLCASSLATGGTDTQYFGPGTRLTVL.

The rearrangement links TRBV6-5 to TRBJ1-2, with D unresolved. The CDR3 length is 14 residues. V was trimmed by 2 bases and J by 8 bases, leaving 15 bases between them. Germline V gene data show CDR1 as MNHEY and CDR2 as SVGAGI. CDR3 loop: CASSYAPGSGGYTF. In nucleotides, the CDR3 is TGTGCCAGCAGTTACGCCCCGGGGAGCGGCGGCTACACCTTC.

This clonotype has just a few counts. The CDR3: CSALQYGYTF. Here the CDR3 DNA reads TGCAGTGCTTTACAGTATGGCTACACCTTC. V gene TRBV20-1 combines with J gene TRBJ1-2, with D hard to call. Trimming took 5 bases from V and 5 from J, leaving 6 bases between them. The CDR3 loop spans 10 amino acids. In germline, CDR1 is DFQATT, CDR2 SNEGSKA (reference sequence).

The table lists this clonotype with a count of one. The genes are TRBV6-5 and TRBJ2-5; TRBD2 matches 11 bases. Gene TRBJ2-1 matches the end of the DNA better, so the J call may be wrong. The V gene's germline CDR1 is MNHEY and CDR2 SVGAGI. The CDR3 runs to 16 residues. CDR3 nucleotide sequence: TGTGCCAGCAGTTACTGGGCTAGCGGGGGGAAGAATGAGCAGTTCTTC. Protein product: CASSYWASGGKNEQFF.

Only a few counts were recorded for this clonotype. This chain uses TRBV27 with TRBJ1-1; D gene ambiguous. V was trimmed by 0 bases and J by 1 base, leaving 9 bases between them. The CDR3 has 15 amino acids. Germline CDR1 is MNHEY and CDR2 is SMNVEV (reference sequence). The CDR3 spells CASSLSNGGNTEAFF. CDR3 sequence (DNA): TGTGCCAGCAGTTTATCGAACGGAGGGAACACTGAAGCTTTCTTT.

J is TRBJ2-5 and V is TRBV27, with D tentatively TRBD1 (7 bases). TRBJ2-7 explains the end of the DNA better; the J call may be wrong. Germline loops: CDR1 MNHEY, CDR2 SMNVEV (reference sequence). The CDR3 sequence is 15 residues long. Here the CDR3 DNA reads TGTGCCAGCAGTTTATCGGGGGGACAGATCTACGAGCAGTACTTC. Amino acid sequence: CASSLSGGQIYEQYF.

This clonotype has only a few counts. This rearrangement joins TRBV4-3 to TRBJ2-3, with TRBD2 identical over 16 bases. This CDR3 region has 19 residues. Germline lookup yields CDR1 LGHNA and CDR2 YSLEER. Trimming cost V 3 bases and J 4 bases; bases outside gene matches: 10. Here the CDR3 reads CASSQAAVGLAGGPDTQYF. CDR3 DNA sequence: TGCGCCAGCAGCCAGGCGGCCGTGGGACTAGCGGGGGGGCCAGATACGCAGTATTTT.

This chain links TRBV28 with TRBJ1-5; possible D gene TRBD1, 6 bases. This CDR3 comprises 13 residues. CDR1 is MDHEN, CDR2 SYDVKM, per germline. Trimming took 8 bases from V and 1 from J, leaving 9 bases between them. This CDR3 reads CASSGTSNQPQHF. The CDR3 region has the DNA TGTGCCAGCTCCGGGACAAGCAATCAGCCCCAGCATTTT. The full variable domain, completed using reference TRBV28 and TRBJ1-5, is DVKVTQSSRYLVKRTGEKVFLECVQDMDHENMFWYRQDPGLGLRLIYFSYDVKMKEKGDIPEGYSVSREKKERFSLILESASTNQTSMYLCASSGTSNQPQHFGDGTRLSIL.

The CDR3 here is CSAPGTVPYEQYF. The DNA of the CDR3 is TGCAGTGCTCCCGGGACTGTTCCCTACGAGCAGTACTTC. The V gene is TRBV20-1, the J gene TRBJ2-7, with a possible D match to TRBD2 (6 bases). CDR1 is DFQATT, CDR2 SNEGSKA, per germline (reference sequence). V was pared by 5 bases and J by 2 bases, with 13 bases between. This CDR3 is built from 13 residues.

Turning to this clonotype: The junction shows a germline mismatch at one end, possibly a read error. The J gene is TRBJ2-3, the V gene TRBV28; 16 bases match TRBD2. CDR1 and CDR2 from the germline V gene are MDHEN and SYDVKM. The CDR3 totals 17 residues. CDR3 loop: CASSSGTSGRVVDTRYF. The CDR3 nucleotides are TGTGCCAGCAGCTCCGGGACTAGCGGGAGGGTGGTGGATACGCGGTATTTT. The whole variable domain, remainder taken from reference TRBV28 and TRBJ2-3, is DVKVTQSSRYLVKRTGEKVFLECVQDMDHENMFWYRQDPGLGLRLIYFSYDVKMKEKGDIPEGYSVSREKKERFSLILESASTNQTSMYLCASSSGTSGRVVDTRYFGPGTRLTVL.

This clonotype has more than one count but fewer than ten. The CDR3 DNA sequence: TGTGCCAGCAGCTTAATTGGCACCATATATTTT. It is translated as CASSLIGTIYF. The V gene is TRBV7-2, the J gene TRBJ1-3, with no clear D. The length of the CDR3 is 11 residues. V lost 2 bases, J lost 9 bases, and 5 bases lay in between. Germline CDR1 is SGHTA and CDR2 is FQGNSA. The full variable domain, with the rest looked up from reference TRBV7-2 and TRBJ1-3, is GAGVSQSPSNKVTEKGKDVELRCDPISGHTALYWYRQSLGQGLEFLIYFQGNSAPDKSGLPSDRFSAERTGGSVSTLTIQRTQQEDSAVYLCASSLIGTIYFGEGSWLTVV.

As concerns this clonotype: No conserved phenylalanine or tryptophan ends this CDR3, so it is likely a read error. This rearrangement joins TRBV7-9 to TRBJ1-5; D uncertain. This CDR3 has 13 residues. V was cut by 1 base and J by 6 bases, with 7 bases left in between. From germline, CDR1 is SEHNR and CDR2 FQNEAQ (reference sequence). This chain's CDR3 is CASSLGVSQPQHL. The CDR3 nucleotides are TGTGCCAGCAGCTTAGGGGTATCTCAGCCCCAGCATCTT.

This clonotype has just a few counts. This rearrangement joins TRBV29-1 to TRBJ2-4; TRBD1 aligns across 8 bases. This CDR3 comprises 13 residues. Germline CDR1 and CDR2: SQVTM and ANQGSEA. V trimming: 3 bases; J trimming: 6 bases; junction bases outside the gene matches: 4. The CDR3 reads CSVEVQGGNIQYF. As DNA, the CDR3 is TGCAGCGTTGAGGTACAGGGGGGAAACATTCAGTACTTC.

This clonotype came up many times. J is TRBJ2-4 and V is TRBV18; D is unresolved. Germline CDR1 and CDR2: KGHSH and LQKENI. Trimming removed 0 bases at V and 0 bases at J, with 6 bases between. The CDR3 loop spans 15 amino acids. CDR3 sequence (DNA): TGTGCCAGCTCACCACCGGCTACAGCCAAAAACATTCAGTACTTC. Translated, it gives CASSPPATAKNIQYF.

This clonotype was observed a few times. The chain carries TRBV29-1 and TRBJ2-7; 9 bases are a match to TRBD2. CDR1 and CDR2 from the germline V gene are SQVTM and ANQGSEA. The CDR3 has 12 amino acids. V trimming: 4 bases; J trimming: 12 bases; junction bases outside the gene matches: 10. The CDR3 loop reads CSVALNGLARYF. The DNA for the CDR3 is TGCAGCGTTGCCCTGAACGGACTAGCGCGGTACTTC.

The V gene is TRBV20-1, the J gene TRBJ2-3; TRBD2 agrees at 11 bases. J gave up 6 bases and V 0 bases, and 2 bases lay outside the gene matches. This CDR3 is built from 14 residues. Germline V gene sequence: CDR1 DFQATT, CDR2 SNEGSKA (reference sequence). In nucleotides, the CDR3 is TGCAGTGCTAGAGATAGCGGGAGGGAGGATACGCAGTATTTT. The encoded protein is CSARDSGREDTQYF.

This clonotype was picked up a small number of times. The CDR3 here is CASSSDRGANYGYTF. CDR3 sequence (DNA): TGTGCCAGCAGTTCGGACAGAGGAGCTAACTATGGCTACACCTTC. The gene calls are TRBV6-5 and TRBJ1-2, with D possibly being TRBD1 (6 bases). The CDR3 contains 15 residues. Germline V gives CDR1 MNHEY, CDR2 SVGAGI. Trimming pared 4 bases from V and 0 bases from J, leaving 12 bases between.

The V gene is TRBV7-2, the J gene TRBJ1-4, with D uncertain. V lost 1 base and J 5 bases, leaving 11 bases between the germline ends. The germline V gene encodes CDR1 SGHTA and CDR2 FQGNSA. The length of the CDR3 is 15 residues. CDR3 in DNA: TGTGCCAGCAGCTTAGACGGGCAAGGGAATGAAAAACTGTTTTTT. It encodes CASSLDGQGNEKLFF.